Detailed here is one TCR beta chain. Its target is unknown. The record originates from a study of PD-1 blockade in classical Hodgkin lymphoma. Study-level findings and limits: Exclusion applied to patients who initiated nivolumab less than 1 year following ASCT. Diversity similar to that of newly diagnosed patients was seen at baseline in complete responders. Why the repertoires differ is still unclear, perhaps disease activity or prior therapy.

Some clones are missing from TCRdb's copy, which holds only in-frame ones; the method was immunoSEQ multiplex PCR. This sample has about 90,000 clones, with about 90% found just once. Each patient's relapse followed autologous stem cell transplantation, and brentuximab vedotin exposure varied. Classifying best responses yielded complete response, partial response or progressive disease. The clonotype comes from a human donor with classical Hodgkin lymphoma. The sequenced sample was peripheral blood mononuclear cells (PBMCs), obtained before the second cycle of nivolumab.

The CDR3 loop reads CSVKVTGVPYEQYF. The CDR3 coding sequence is TGCAGCGTTAAGGTTACAGGGGTCCCCTACGAGCAGTACTTC. This chain connects TRBV29-1 to TRBJ2-7, with 7 bases aligning to TRBD1. Trimming removed 5 bases from V and 2 bases from J; junction bases left unmatched: 9. Germline CDR1 reads SQVTM; CDR2 reads ANQGSEA. This CDR3 is 14 amino acids long.